This section outlines one T cell receptor beta chain sequence together with its context. The sample is drawn from a study of identifying expanded T cells in peripheral blood. During the collection period, no donor immune events like infections were recorded. The assay was immunoSEQ multiplex PCR, and TCRdb's table has in-frame clones only and misses some. The data hold around 100,000 clones, with approximately 90% observed a single time. The junction had 7 bases not matched to a gene; V was cut back by 3 bases and J by 0 bases. Germline CDR1 reads LNHDA; CDR2 reads SQIVND (reference sequence). CDR3 size: 19 residues.

This TCR came from a person aged 18-70 years in good health. This chain joins TRBV19 and TRBJ2-3; 15 bases agree with TRBD2. Sequencing input: blood. The CDR3 DNA reads as TGTGCCAGTAGTATGGGACTAGCGGGAGGCCTGACAAGCACAGATACGCAGTATTTT. Translated, it gives CASSMGLAGGLTSTDTQYF.